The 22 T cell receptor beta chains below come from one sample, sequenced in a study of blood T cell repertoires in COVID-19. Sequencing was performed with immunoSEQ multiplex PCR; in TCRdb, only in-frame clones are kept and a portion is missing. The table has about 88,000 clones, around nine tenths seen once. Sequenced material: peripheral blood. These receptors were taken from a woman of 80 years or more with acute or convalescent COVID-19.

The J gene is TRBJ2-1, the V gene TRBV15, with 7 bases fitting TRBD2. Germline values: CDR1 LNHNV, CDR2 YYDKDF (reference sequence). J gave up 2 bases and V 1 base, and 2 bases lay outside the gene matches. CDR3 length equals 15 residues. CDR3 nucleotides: TGTGCCACCAGCAGAGGCCTAGCGGCCTACAATGAGCAGTTCTTC. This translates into CATSRGLAAYNEQFF.

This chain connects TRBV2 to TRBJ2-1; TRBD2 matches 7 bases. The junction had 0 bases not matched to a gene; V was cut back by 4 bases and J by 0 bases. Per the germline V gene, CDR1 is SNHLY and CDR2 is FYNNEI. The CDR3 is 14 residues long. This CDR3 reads CASSGGGSYNEQFF. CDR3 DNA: TGTGCCAGCAGTGGGGGGGGCTCCTACAATGAGCAGTTCTTC. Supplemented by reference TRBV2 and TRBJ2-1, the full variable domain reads EPEVTQTPSHQVTQMGQEVILRCVPISNHLYFYWYRQILGQKVEFLVSFYNNEISEKSEIFDDQFSVERPDGSNFTLKIRSTKLEDSAMYFCASSGGGSYNEQFFGPGTRLTVL.

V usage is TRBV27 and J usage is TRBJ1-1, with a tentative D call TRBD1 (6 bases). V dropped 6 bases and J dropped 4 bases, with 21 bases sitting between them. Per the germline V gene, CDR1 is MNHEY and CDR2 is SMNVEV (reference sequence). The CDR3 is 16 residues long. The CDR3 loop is CASSHLVGAWGTEAFF. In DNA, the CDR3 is TGTGCCAGCAGCCATTTAGTGGGGGCCTGGGGCACTGAAGCTTTCTTT.

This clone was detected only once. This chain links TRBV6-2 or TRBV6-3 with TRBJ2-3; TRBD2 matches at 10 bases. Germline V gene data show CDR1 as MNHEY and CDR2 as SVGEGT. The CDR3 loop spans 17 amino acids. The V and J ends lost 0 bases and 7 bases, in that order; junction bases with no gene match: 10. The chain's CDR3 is CASSYSIPSGSFHTQYF. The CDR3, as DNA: TGTGCCAGCAGTTACTCGATCCCTAGCGGGAGTTTTCATACGCAGTATTTT.

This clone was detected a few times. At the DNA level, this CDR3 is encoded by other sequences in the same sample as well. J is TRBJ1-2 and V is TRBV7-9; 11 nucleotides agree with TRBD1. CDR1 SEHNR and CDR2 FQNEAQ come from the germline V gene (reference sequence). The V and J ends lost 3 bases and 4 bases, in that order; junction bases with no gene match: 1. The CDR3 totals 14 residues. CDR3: CASSFGQGAYGYTF. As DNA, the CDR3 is TGTGCCAGCAGCTTCGGACAGGGGGCCTATGGCTACACCTTC.

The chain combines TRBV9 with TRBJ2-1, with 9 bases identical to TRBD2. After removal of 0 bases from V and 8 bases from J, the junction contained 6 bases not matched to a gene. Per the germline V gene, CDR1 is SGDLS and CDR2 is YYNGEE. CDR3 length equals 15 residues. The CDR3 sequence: CASSVEAGGRYEQFF. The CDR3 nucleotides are TGTGCCAGCAGCGTAGAGGCGGGGGGGCGGTATGAGCAGTTCTTC.

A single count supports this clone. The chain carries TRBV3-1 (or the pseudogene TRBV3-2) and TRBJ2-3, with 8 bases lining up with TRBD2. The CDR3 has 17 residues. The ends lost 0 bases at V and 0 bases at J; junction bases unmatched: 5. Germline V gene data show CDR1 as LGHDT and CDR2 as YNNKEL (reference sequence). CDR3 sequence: CASSQDVRGGSTDTQYF. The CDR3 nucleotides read TGTGCCAGCAGCCAAGACGTCCGGGGGGGAAGCACAGATACGCAGTATTTT.

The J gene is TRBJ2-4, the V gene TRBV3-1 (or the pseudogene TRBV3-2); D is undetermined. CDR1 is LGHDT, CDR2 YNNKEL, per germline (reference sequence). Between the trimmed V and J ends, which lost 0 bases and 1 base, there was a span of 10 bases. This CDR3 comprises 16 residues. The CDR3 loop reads CASSQDLTTAKNIQYF. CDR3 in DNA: TGTGCCAGCAGCCAAGATCTAACTACTGCCAAAAACATTCAGTACTTC.

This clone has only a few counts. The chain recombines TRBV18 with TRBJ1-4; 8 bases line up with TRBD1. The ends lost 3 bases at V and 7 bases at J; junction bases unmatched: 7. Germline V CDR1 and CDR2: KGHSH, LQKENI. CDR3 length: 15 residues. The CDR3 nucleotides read TGTGCCAGCTCACCCGAGACAGGGGACAGTGAAAAACTGTTTTTT. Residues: CASSPETGDSEKLFF. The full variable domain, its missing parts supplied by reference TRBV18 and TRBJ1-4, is NAGVMQNPRHLVRRRGQEARLRCSPMKGHSHVYWYRQLPEEGLKFMVYLQKENIIDESGMPKERFSAEFPKEGPSILRIQQVVRGDSAAYFCASSPETGDSEKLFFGSGTQLSVL.

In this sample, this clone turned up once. The CDR3 reads CASSLAQRQPDRATNEKLFF. Here the CDR3 DNA reads TGTGCCAGCAGCTTAGCGCAGAGACAGCCGGACCGTGCAACTAATGAAAAACTGTTTTTT. The V and J genes are TRBV7-6 and TRBJ1-4; a possible D gene is TRBD1 (5 bases). The CDR3 runs to 20 residues. V lost 0 bases to trimming and J lost 0 bases, with 20 bases between them. Germline values: CDR1 SGHVS, CDR2 FNYEAQ.

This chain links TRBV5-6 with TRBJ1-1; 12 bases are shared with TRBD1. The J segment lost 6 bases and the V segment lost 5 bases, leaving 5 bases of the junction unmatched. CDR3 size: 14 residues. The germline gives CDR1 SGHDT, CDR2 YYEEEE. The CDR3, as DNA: TGTGCCAGCAGAGGGACAGGGGGCGGTGCTGAAGCTTTCTTT. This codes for CASRGTGGGAEAFF.

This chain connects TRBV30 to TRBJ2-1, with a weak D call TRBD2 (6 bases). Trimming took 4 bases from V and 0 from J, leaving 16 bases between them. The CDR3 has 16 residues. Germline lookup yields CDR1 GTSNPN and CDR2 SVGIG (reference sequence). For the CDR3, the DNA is TGTGCCTGGACGGGGTTCGAAGCGGGCTCCTACAATGAGCAGTTCTTC. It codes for CAWTGFEAGSYNEQFF.

The CDR3 DNA sequence: TGTGCCAGCAGTTACTCCCTTCCCTCCTACGAGCAGTACTTC. Translated, it gives CASSYSLPSYEQYF. The J gene is TRBJ2-7, the V gene TRBV6-5; D uncertain. The CDR3 consists of 14 residues. V gave up 0 bases and J gave up 0 bases, with 6 bases separating them. The germline gives CDR1 MNHEY, CDR2 SVGAGI.

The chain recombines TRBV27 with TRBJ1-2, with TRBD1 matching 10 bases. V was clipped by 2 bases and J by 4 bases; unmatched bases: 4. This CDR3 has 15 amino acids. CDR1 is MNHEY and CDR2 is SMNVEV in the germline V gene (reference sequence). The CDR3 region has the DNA TGTGCCAGCAGTTTAAGGACAGGGGGTCCCTATGGCTACACCTTC. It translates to CASSLRTGGPYGYTF.

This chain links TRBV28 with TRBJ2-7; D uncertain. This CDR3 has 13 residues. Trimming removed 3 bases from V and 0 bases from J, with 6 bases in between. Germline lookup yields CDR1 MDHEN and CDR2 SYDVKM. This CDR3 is CASSLMASYEQYF. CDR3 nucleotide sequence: TGTGCCAGCAGTTTGATGGCCTCCTACGAGCAGTACTTC.

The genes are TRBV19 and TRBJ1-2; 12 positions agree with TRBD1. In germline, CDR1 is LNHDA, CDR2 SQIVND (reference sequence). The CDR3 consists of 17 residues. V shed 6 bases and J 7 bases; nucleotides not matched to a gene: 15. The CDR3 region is CASREIAGTGGRVGYTF. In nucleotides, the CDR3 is TGTGCCAGTAGGGAAATCGCCGGGACAGGGGGCCGTGTTGGCTACACCTTC.

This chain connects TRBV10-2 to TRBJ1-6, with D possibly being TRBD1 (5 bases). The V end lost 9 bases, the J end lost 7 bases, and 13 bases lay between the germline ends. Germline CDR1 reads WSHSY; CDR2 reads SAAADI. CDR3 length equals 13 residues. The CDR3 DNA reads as TGCGCCAGTACTATTAAGGGGAATTCACCCCTCCACTTT. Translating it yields CASTIKGNSPLHF.

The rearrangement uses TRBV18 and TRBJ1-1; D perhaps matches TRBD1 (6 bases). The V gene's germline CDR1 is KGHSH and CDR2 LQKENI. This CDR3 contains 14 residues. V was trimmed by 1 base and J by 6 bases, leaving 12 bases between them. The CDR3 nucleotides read TGTGCCAGCTCACCACTCCGTGCAGGGGCTGAAGCTTTCTTT. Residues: CASSPLRAGAEAFF.

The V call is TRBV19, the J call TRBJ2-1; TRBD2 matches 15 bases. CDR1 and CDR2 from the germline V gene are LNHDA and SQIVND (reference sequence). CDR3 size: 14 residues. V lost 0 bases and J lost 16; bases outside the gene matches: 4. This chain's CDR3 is CASSIDGLAGGPFF. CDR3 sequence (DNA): TGTGCCAGTAGTATAGATGGACTAGCGGGAGGGCCTTTCTTC.

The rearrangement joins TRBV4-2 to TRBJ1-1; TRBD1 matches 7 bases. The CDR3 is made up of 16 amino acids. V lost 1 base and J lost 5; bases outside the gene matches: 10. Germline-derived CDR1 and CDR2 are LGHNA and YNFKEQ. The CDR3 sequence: CASSQATGRGTTEAFF. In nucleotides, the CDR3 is TGTGCCAGCAGCCAAGCGACAGGGCGAGGGACAACTGAAGCTTTCTTT.

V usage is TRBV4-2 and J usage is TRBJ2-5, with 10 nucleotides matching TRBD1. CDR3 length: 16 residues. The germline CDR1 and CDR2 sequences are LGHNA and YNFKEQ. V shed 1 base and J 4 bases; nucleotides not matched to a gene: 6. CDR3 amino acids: CASSQGGQGVLETQYF. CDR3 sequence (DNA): TGTGCCAGCAGCCAAGGAGGACAGGGGGTGTTAGAGACCCAGTACTTC.

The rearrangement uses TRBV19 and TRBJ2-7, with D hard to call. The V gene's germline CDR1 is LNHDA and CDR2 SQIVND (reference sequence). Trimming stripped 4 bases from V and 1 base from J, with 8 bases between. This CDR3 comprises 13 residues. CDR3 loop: CASSSGNSYEQYF. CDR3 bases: TGTGCCAGTAGTAGTGGCAATTCCTACGAGCAGTACTTC.